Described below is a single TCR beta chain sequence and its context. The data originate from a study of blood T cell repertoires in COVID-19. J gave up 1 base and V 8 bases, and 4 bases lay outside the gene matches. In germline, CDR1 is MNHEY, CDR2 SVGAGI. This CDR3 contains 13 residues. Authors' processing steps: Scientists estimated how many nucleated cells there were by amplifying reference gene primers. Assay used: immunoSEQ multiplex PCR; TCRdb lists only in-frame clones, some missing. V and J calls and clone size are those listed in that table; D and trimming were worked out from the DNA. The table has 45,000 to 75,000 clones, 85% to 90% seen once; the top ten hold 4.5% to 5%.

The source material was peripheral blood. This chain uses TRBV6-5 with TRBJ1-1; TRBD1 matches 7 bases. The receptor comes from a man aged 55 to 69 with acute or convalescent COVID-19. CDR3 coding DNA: TGTGCCAGCCGCCGGGACAGGAACACTGAAGCTTTCTTT. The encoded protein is CASRRDRNTEAFF.